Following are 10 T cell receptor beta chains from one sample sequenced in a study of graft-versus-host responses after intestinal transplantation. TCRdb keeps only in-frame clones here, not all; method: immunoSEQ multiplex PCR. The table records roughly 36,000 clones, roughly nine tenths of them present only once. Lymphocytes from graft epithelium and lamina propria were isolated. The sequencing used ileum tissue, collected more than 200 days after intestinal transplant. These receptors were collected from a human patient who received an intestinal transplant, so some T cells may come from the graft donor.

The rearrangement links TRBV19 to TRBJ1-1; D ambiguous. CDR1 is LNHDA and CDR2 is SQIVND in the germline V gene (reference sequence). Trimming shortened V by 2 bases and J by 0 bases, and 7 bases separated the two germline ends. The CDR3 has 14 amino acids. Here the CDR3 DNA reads TGTGCCAGTAGTATACAGATCATGAACACTGAAGCTTTCTTT. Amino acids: CASSIQIMNTEAFF.

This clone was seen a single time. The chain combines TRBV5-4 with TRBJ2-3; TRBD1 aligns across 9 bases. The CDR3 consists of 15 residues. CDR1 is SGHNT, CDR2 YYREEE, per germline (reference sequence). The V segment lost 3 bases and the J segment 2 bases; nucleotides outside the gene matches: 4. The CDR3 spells CASSWDRVFTDTQYF. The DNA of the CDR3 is TGTGCCAGCAGCTGGGACAGGGTCTTCACAGATACGCAGTATTTT.

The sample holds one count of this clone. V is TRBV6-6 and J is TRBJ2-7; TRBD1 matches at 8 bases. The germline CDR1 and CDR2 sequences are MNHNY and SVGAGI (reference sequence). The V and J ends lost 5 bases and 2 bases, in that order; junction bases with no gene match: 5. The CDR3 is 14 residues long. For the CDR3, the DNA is TGTGCCAGCAGTCTCCGGACAGGGCCCTACGAGCAGTACTTC. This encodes CASSLRTGPYEQYF.

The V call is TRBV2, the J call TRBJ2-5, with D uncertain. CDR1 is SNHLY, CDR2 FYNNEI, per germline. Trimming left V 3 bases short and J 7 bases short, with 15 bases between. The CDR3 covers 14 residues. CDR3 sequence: CASSEAPDPGTQYF. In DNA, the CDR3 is TGTGCCAGCAGTGAGGCGCCCGATCCCGGGACCCAGTACTTC.

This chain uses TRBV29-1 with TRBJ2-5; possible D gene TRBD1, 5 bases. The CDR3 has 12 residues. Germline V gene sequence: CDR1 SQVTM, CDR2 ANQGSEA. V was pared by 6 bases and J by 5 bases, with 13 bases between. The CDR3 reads CSVLSAGETQYF. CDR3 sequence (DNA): TGCAGCGTCCTTTCGGCAGGGGAGACCCAGTACTTC.

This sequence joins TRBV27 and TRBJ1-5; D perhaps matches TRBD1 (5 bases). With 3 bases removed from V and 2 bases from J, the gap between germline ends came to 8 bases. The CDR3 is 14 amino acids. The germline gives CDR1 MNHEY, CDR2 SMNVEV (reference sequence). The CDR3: CASSLQGGNQPQHF. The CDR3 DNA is TGTGCCAGCAGTTTGCAGGGTGGCAATCAGCCCCAGCATTTT.

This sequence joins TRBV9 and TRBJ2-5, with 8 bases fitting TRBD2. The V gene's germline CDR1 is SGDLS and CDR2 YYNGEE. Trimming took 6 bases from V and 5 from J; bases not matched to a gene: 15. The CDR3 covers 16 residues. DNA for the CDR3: TGTGCCAGCACCAAAGCCGGGGGGGCCTCGTGGGAGACCCAGTACTTC. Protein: CASTKAGGASWETQYF.

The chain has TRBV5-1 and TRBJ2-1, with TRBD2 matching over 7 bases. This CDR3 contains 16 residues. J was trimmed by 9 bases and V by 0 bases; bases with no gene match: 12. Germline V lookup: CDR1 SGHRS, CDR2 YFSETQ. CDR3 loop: CASSLAAGVRGREQFF. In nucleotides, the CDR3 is TGCGCCAGCAGCTTGGCGGCGGGAGTAAGGGGCCGTGAGCAGTTCTTC.

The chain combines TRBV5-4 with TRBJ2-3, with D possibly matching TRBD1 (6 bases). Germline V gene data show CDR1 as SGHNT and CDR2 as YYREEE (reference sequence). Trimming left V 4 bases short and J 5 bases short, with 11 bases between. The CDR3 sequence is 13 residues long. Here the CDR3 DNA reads TGTGCCAGCAGCCAGTACAGGGAAGATACGCAGTATTTT. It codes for CASSQYREDTQYF.

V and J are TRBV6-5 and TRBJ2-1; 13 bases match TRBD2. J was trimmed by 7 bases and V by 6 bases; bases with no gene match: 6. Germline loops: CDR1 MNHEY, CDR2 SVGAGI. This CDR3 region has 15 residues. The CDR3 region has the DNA TGTGCCAGCAGCCAGGGACTAGCGGGAACAAATGAGCAGTTCTTC. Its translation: CASSQGLAGTNEQFF.